This TCR beta chain was identified in a study of T cells in Graves' hyperthyroidism and ophthalmopathy. This clonotype has a count of ten or more. TCR beta CDR3 region amplification was performed from RNA transcripts. RT-PCR in the first round (using the HTBI primer set) targeted the TCR CDR3. TCRdb itself ran the multiplex PCR reads through MiXCR, one entry per CDR3 protein. The sample holds around 690,000 distinct CDR3 sequences, around 16% seen once. The diagnoses drew upon clinical symptoms, serum thyroxine and TRAb, thyroid ultrasound and orbital computed tomography. Source material: blood. The origin of this receptor is a man in his forties or fifties with Graves' hyperthyroidism.

CDR3 in DNA: TGTGCCTGGGGGGGGATTGACAGGGTCGGGGAGCTGTTTTTT. It yields the protein CAWGGIDRVGELFF. The V gene is TRBV30, the J gene TRBJ2-2; weak D call: TRBD1 (7 bases). This CDR3 has 14 amino acids. CDR1 and CDR2 from the germline V gene are GTSNPN and SVGIG (reference sequence). Trimming shortened V by 5 bases and J by 7 bases, and 17 bases separated the two germline ends. Filled out from reference TRBV30 and TRBJ2-2, the complete variable domain reads SQTIHQWPATLVQPVGSPLSLECTVEGTSNPNLYWYRQAAGRGLQLLFYSVGIGQISSEVPQNLSASRPQDRQFILSSKKLLLSDSGFYLCAWGGIDRVGELFFGEGSRLTVL.